This section outlines one T cell receptor (beta chain) sequence together with its context. The antigen is not known. These data come from a study of T cell responses to AZD1222 COVID-19 vaccine. Study-wide results and caveats: In all cases, repertoires were sampled only after the peak T cell response. Spike-specific TCR breadth rose after two AZD1222 doses, and depth rose as well.

The assay was immunoSEQ multiplex PCR, and TCRdb's table has in-frame clones only and misses some. This table holds 140,000 to 150,000 clones, about 94% found once. The specimen comprised peripheral blood, sampled on day 0 of AZD1222 vaccination. The clonotype comes from an adult in good health.

The CDR3 sequence: CASSLMARSGRNEQFF. DNA of the CDR3: TGCGCCAGCAGCTTAATGGCTCGTAGCGGGAGAAATGAGCAGTTCTTC. V gene TRBV5-1 combines with J gene TRBJ2-1; TRBD2 matches at 9 bases. Germline-derived CDR1 and CDR2 are SGHRS and YFSETQ. V lost 2 bases and J lost 7; bases outside the gene matches: 10. This CDR3 contains 16 residues.